The 27 T cell receptor beta chains below come from one sample, sequenced in a study of T cell repertoires in cytomegalovirus infection. TCRdb redid the calling of the reads with MiXCR, one entry per CDR3 protein. The table shows 350,000 to 550,000 distinct CDR3 sequences, with approximately 31% occurring only once. Sequencing was performed on PBMCs. These receptors all stem from a human donor in good health (CMV status not recorded). Some clones in this sample may be carry-over from other donors' samples.

With regard to this clonotype: One base away lies a much larger clone, so this may be a sequencing read error. The rearrangement joins TRBV7-1 to TRBJ1-2, with D possibly being TRBD1 (5 bases). TRBV7-1 has ORF status, its function being uncertain. The CDR3 consists of 14 residues. Here the CDR3 reads CAGERDRESYGYNF. The CDR3 DNA follows: TGTGCCGGAGAGCGGGACCGGGAATCGTATGGCTACAACTTC.

This clonotype was detected once. CDR3 in DNA: TGTGCCAGCGGGAGACAAACGAACACTGAAGCTTTCTTT. It specifies CASGRQTNTEAFF. The chain recombines TRBV9 with TRBJ1-1; D uncertain. Germline V gene lookup returns CDR1 SGDLS and CDR2 YYNGEE. Trimming took 7 bases from V and 1 from J, leaving 11 bases between them. The CDR3 extends over 13 amino acids.

The chain is built from TRBV2 and TRBJ2-3, with 12 bases matching TRBD2. CDR3 length: 21 residues. Trimming at V came to 7 bases and at J to 4 bases, leaving 24 bases not matched to a gene. The germline CDR1 and CDR2 sequences are SNHLY and FYNNEI. DNA for the CDR3: TGTGCCAGCATGGAACCCCCGTCGGCTAGCGGGGGGGCTCGATCGGCAGATACGCAGTATTTT. It translates to CASMEPPSASGGARSADTQYF.

Only a few counts were recorded for this clonotype. The chain is built from TRBV5-6 and TRBJ1-1, with 9 bases identical to TRBD1. In germline, CDR1 is SGHDT, CDR2 YYEEEE. Trimming cost V 3 bases and J 0 bases; bases outside gene matches: 6. CDR3 length: 16 amino acids. CDR3 in amino acids: CASSYNRGRMNTEAFF. The CDR3 DNA sequence: TGTGCCAGCAGCTATAACAGGGGGCGGATGAACACTGAAGCTTTCTTT.

This clonotype occurred once. The rearrangement links TRBV4-1 to TRBJ2-3; 7 bases agree with TRBD2. Germline CDR1 is MGHRA and CDR2 is YSYEKL. With 3 bases clipped from V and 0 bases from J, the junction kept 3 bases outside the gene matches. The CDR3 spans 15 residues. CDR3 in amino acids: CASSHRLASTDTQYF. In DNA form, the CDR3 reads TGCGCCAGCAGCCATCGACTAGCAAGCACAGATACGCAGTATTTT.

Note on this clonotype: This could be a read error, since a much larger clone is one nucleotide away. V gene TRBV11-2 combines with J gene TRBJ2-5; D is uncertain. Germline V gene lookup returns CDR1 SGHAT and CDR2 FQNNGV. This CDR3 region has 13 residues. CDR3 coding DNA: TGTGCCAGCAGCTTAGACAGAAGAGAGACCCAGGACTTC. It translates to CASSLDRRETQDF.

In the case of this clonotype: A read error is likely, as this CDR3 ends without the conserved phenylalanine or tryptophan. The limits of the CDR3 on the DNA are not certain, so only TCRdb's listed CDR3 is given. V is TRBV7-8 and J is TRBJ1-1; the DNA was not compared with TRBD1, the D call given in the table. Germline CDR1 and CDR2: SGHVS and FQNEAQ. Inclusive of both ends, the CDR3 amounts to 13 amino acids. The CDR3 reads CASSLDRGTEVFL.

A note on this clonotype: The junction shows a germline mismatch at one end, possibly a read error. This chain connects TRBV20-1 to TRBJ2-1; possible D gene TRBD1, 6 bases. The CDR3 is made up of 16 amino acids. Germline V gene sequence: CDR1 DFQATT, CDR2 SNEGSKA (reference sequence). The CDR3 loop is CSATTEGTTAYNEPFF. The CDR3 DNA follows: TGCAGTGCTACCACCGAAGGGACAACAGCCTACAATGAGCCGTTCTTC.

Here the CDR3 reads CASSSHAGRGGTGELFF. CDR3 sequence (DNA): TGTGCCAGCAGTTCCCATGCAGGGAGAGGTGGGACCGGGGAGCTGTTTTTT. The genes are TRBV12-3 or TRBV12-4 and TRBJ2-2; D possibly matches TRBD1 or TRBD2 (5 bases each). This CDR3 is built from 17 residues. V lost 4 bases and J 5 bases, leaving 20 bases between the germline ends.

This sequence joins TRBV7-9 and TRBJ2-5, with 8 bases aligning to TRBD1. Germline lookup yields CDR1 SEHNR and CDR2 FQNEAQ (reference sequence). V was clipped by 1 base and J by 6 bases; unmatched bases: 4. CDR3 length: 14 amino acids. CDR3 residues: CASSLDGQGKTQYF. CDR3 DNA sequence: TGTGCCAGCAGCTTAGACGGACAGGGAAAGACCCAGTACTTC.

This chain joins TRBV11-2 and TRBJ2-3; 9 bases map to TRBD2. The germline CDR1 and CDR2 sequences are SGHAT and FQNNGV. V lost 1 base, J lost 5 bases, and 10 bases stayed unmatched. This CDR3 contains 17 residues. For the CDR3, the DNA is TGTGCCAGCAGCTTAGTTGCGGGGGGGTTACGGGAAGATACGCAGTATTTT. Protein sequence: CASSLVAGGLREDTQYF.

This rearrangement joins TRBV24-1 to TRBJ1-5; 8 bases map to TRBD1. Looked up from germline, CDR1 is KGHDR and CDR2 is SFDVKD. This CDR3 has 17 amino acids. Germline trimming cut 3 bases from V and 2 bases from J; bases unmatched to any gene: 8. CDR3 region: CATSDPQGATGNQPQHF. DNA for the CDR3: TGTGCCACCAGTGATCCCCAGGGGGCCACCGGCAATCAGCCCCAGCATTTT.

There are many counts of this clonotype. The rearrangement links TRBV4-3 to TRBJ2-5; D is unresolved. This CDR3 contains 12 residues. V lost 4 bases to trimming and J lost 5 bases, with 8 bases between them. Germline-derived CDR1 and CDR2 are LGHNA and YSLEER. The CDR3 here is CASSPKWETQYF. CDR3 nucleotides: TGCGCCAGCAGCCCGAAATGGGAGACCCAGTACTTC.

This clonotype was seen repeatedly, ten times or more. The chain has TRBV7-2 and TRBJ1-3; D is ambiguous. This CDR3 is 12 amino acids long. Germline lookup yields CDR1 SGHTA and CDR2 FQGNSA. The V end was cut by 1 base, the J end by 8 bases, with 6 bases between. For the CDR3, the DNA is TGTGCCAGCAGCTTAGTGTGGGACACCATATATTTT. Translated, it gives CASSLVWDTIYF.

As to this clonotype: A read error may be the cause here, since a much bigger clone is one base away. The chain links TRBV7-2 to TRBJ2-3; D may be TRBD2 (5 bases). CDR3 length equals 13 residues. CDR1 is SGHTA and CDR2 is FQGNSA in the germline V gene. The CDR3 sequence: CASSLAPEYSSTF. DNA of the CDR3: TGTGCCAGCAGTCTAGCCCCAGAGTACTCCTCGACATTT. The entire variable domain, with the rest obtained from reference TRBV7-2 and TRBJ2-3, is as follows: GAGVSQSPSNKVTEKGKDVELRCDPISGHTALYWYRQSLGQGLEFLIYFQGNSAPDKSGLPSDRFSAERTGGSVSTLTIQRTQQEDSAVYLCASSLAPEYSSTFGPGTRLTVL.

Details on this clonotype: A much larger clone differs by one base, so this may be a read error. The genes are TRBV12-3 or TRBV12-4 and TRBJ1-3; D call uncertain. The CDR3 loop spans 13 amino acids. The CDR3 DNA is TGTGCCAGCAGTTTCCCCGCTGGAAACACCATATCTTTT. The encoded protein is CASSFPAGNTISF.

Details on this clonotype: A much larger clone is a single base away; this may be a read error. This chain links TRBV7-2 with TRBJ1-2; the match to TRBD1 covers 7 bases. The CDR3 length is 13 residues. CDR1 SGHTA and CDR2 FQGNSA come from the germline V gene. The CDR3 DNA follows: TGTTCCAGCAGCCCAGGGGGGTCAACAGGGTACACCTTC. It translates to CSSSPGGSTGYTF. The variable domain in full, completed from reference TRBV7-2 and TRBJ1-2, reads GAGVSQSPSNKVTEKGKDVELRCDPISGHTALYWYRQSLGQGLEFLIYFQGNSAPDKSGLPSDRFSAERTGGSVSTLTIQRTQQEDSAVYLCSSSPGGSTGYTFGSGTRLTVV.

This clonotype was seen more than once but under ten times. The rearrangement joins TRBV6-6 to TRBJ2-5, with 8 bases identical to TRBD1. Germline trimming cut 6 bases from V and 4 bases from J; bases unmatched to any gene: 7. The V gene's germline CDR1 is MNHNY and CDR2 SVGAGI (reference sequence). This CDR3 spans 14 amino acids. The CDR3 bases are TGTGCCAGCAGGTCAACAGGGGGAGGAGAGACCCAGTACTTC. Its translation: CASRSTGGGETQYF.

The rearrangement uses TRBV19 and TRBJ2-1; no clear D. CDR3 length: 12 residues. Trimming took off 4 bases at V and 4 bases at J, with 5 bases between the two ends. The germline V gene encodes CDR1 LNHDA and CDR2 SQIVND (reference sequence). In nucleotides, the CDR3 is TGTGCCAGTAGTAGTCGATACAATGAGCAGTTCTTC. Protein product: CASSSRYNEQFF.

The rearrangement uses TRBV7-8 and TRBJ1-1; weak D call: TRBD1 (5 bases). With 2 bases removed from V and 6 bases from J, the gap between germline ends came to 16 bases. The CDR3 contains 15 residues. CDR1 and CDR2 (germline): SGHVS, FQNEAQ. The CDR3 bases are TGTGCCAGCAGCTTAAACAAGGGGAGGTGGCCTGAAGCTTTCTTT. Residues: CASSLNKGRWPEAFF.

The rearrangement uses TRBV29-1 and TRBJ1-5; 10 bases fit TRBD1. V was pared by 6 bases and J by 1 base, with 9 bases of the junction left unmatched. Germline loops: CDR1 SQVTM, CDR2 ANQGSEA. There are 16 residues in the CDR3. The CDR3 region has the DNA TGCAGCGTCTCCACGACAGGGGGCGCGAGCAATCAGCCCCAGCATTTT. Translated, it gives CSVSTTGGASNQPQHF.

V usage is TRBV5-1 and J usage is TRBJ2-5, with a possible D match to TRBD1 (6 bases). CDR3 length: 14 residues. Deletions cut 0 bases from V and 1 base from J, with 7 bases between. CDR1 and CDR2 from the germline V gene are SGHRS and YFSETQ. The chain's CDR3 is CASSLVTGQETQYF. CDR3 coding DNA: TGCGCCAGCAGCTTGGTGACAGGCCAAGAGACCCAGTACTTC.

A few counts support this clonotype. The chain recombines TRBV27 with TRBJ1-2; the D gene is possibly TRBD1 (5 bases). Germline CDR1 is MNHEY and CDR2 is SMNVEV (reference sequence). Trimming shortened V by 4 bases and J by 5 bases, and 14 bases separated the two germline ends. This CDR3 is built from 14 residues. The CDR3 here is CASSSLPGQYGYTF. The CDR3 region has the DNA TGTGCCAGCAGTTCCCTCCCGGGGCAGTATGGCTACACCTTC.

This clonotype was counted between two and nine times. The rearrangement links TRBV6-9 to TRBJ2-5; 7 nucleotides line up with TRBD2. The V segment lost 2 bases and the J segment 4 bases; nucleotides outside the gene matches: 4. CDR3 length: 14 amino acids. Germline CDR1 is MNHGY and CDR2 is SVAAGI. The CDR3 DNA is TGTGCCAGCAGTTATCTGAGCGGGGCAGAGACCCAGTACTTC. It encodes CASSYLSGAETQYF.

This clonotype was recorded many times. V gene TRBV19 combines with J gene TRBJ2-1; D is perhaps TRBD1 (6 bases). Trimming left V 5 bases short and J 0 bases short, with 11 bases between. The CDR3 has 15 amino acids. Germline lookup yields CDR1 LNHDA and CDR2 SQIVND (reference sequence). The CDR3 reads CASSPDRSSYNEQFF. The CDR3 region has the DNA TGTGCCAGTAGTCCCGACAGGAGCTCCTACAATGAGCAGTTCTTC.

This clonotype was detected only a few times. The chain carries TRBV7-2 and TRBJ2-1, with TRBD2 identical over 7 bases. The CDR3 covers 15 residues. Germline CDR1 reads SGHTA; CDR2 reads FQGNSA. J lost 6 bases, V lost 5 bases, and 10 bases had no gene match. The CDR3 DNA reads as TGTGCCAGCAGCCCCAGGCTGGGGGGGACCAATGAGCAGTTCTTC. This gives the protein CASSPRLGGTNEQFF.

Points on this clonotype: This clone may be a read error of a much larger clone one base away. The chain joins TRBV11-2 to TRBJ2-5; the D gene is possibly TRBD1 (5 bases). Germline assignment: CDR1 SGHAT and CDR2 FQNNGV. Trimming took 5 bases from V and 0 from J, leaving 19 bases between them. This CDR3 comprises 17 residues. The DNA of the CDR3 is TGTGCCAGCAGCCCGGGCCTAGTTTGGGGCAACCAAGAGACCCAGTACTTC. Its protein product is CASSPGLVWGNQETQYF.